These 2 T cell receptor beta chains share one sample of origin, sequenced in a study of T cell responses to AZD1222 COVID-19 vaccine. Libraries were prepared by immunoSEQ multiplex PCR; TCRdb keeps only in-frame clonotypes and omits some of them. The table includes some 150,000 clones, about 89% detected once. The source was peripheral blood, collected on day 0 of AZD1222 vaccination. The receptors derive from an adult in good health.

This clone has just one count. The genes are TRBV2 and TRBJ1-6; D is unresolved. Per germline, CDR1 SNHLY and CDR2 FYNNEI. Trimming pared 2 bases from V and 9 bases from J, leaving 11 bases between. The CDR3 loop spans 14 amino acids. This chain's CDR3 is CASSETRLGSPLHF. CDR3 in DNA: TGTGCCAGCAGTGAAACACGATTGGGTTCACCCCTCCACTTT. Filled out from reference TRBV2 and TRBJ1-6, the complete variable domain reads EPEVTQTPSHQVTQMGQEVILRCVPISNHLYFYWYRQILGQKVEFLVSFYNNEISEKSEIFDDQFSVERPDGSNFTLKIRSTKLEDSAMYFCASSETRLGSPLHFGNGTRLTVT.

The chain carries TRBV4-3 and TRBJ2-3; possible D gene TRBD2, 6 bases. V lost 0 bases to trimming and J lost 0 bases, with 10 bases between them. The V gene's germline CDR1 is LGHNA and CDR2 YSLEER. This CDR3 comprises 16 residues. The CDR3 region is CASSQDSSGSTDTQYF. CDR3 sequence (DNA): TGCGCCAGCAGCCAAGACTCCAGCGGGAGCACAGATACGCAGTATTTT.